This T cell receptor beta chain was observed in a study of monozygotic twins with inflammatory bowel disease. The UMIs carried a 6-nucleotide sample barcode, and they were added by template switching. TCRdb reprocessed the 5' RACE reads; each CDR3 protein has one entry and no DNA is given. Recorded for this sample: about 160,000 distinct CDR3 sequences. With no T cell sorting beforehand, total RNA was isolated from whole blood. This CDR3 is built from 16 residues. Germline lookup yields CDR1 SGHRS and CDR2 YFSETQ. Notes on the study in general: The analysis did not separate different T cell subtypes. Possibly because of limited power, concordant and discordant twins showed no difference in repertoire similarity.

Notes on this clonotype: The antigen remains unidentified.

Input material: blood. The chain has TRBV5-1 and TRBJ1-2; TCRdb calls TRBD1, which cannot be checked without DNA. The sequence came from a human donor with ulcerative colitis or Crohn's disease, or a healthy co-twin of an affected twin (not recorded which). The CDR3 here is CASSLFPEKTAYGYTF.